The table lists the clone carrying this T cell receptor beta chain with a few counts. Antigen: not known. This sample was taken from a study of T-cell memory formation after mild COVID-19. About the study: Clusters of TCRs were largely donor specific.

5'RACE primed at constant segments yielded TCR alpha and TCR beta cDNA libraries bearing sample barcodes and UMIs. TCRdb reprocessed the 5' RACE reads via MiXCR and lists one record per CDR3 protein. The sample shows over 300,000 distinct CDR3 sequences, 20% to 25% of them seen only once. J lost 6 bases, V lost 4 bases, and 11 bases had no gene match. This CDR3 is 17 amino acids long. Germline V gene sequence: CDR1 MGHRA, CDR2 YSYEKL. General study points: Most CD4+ clones that shrank were in CM and EM, while CD8+ ones turned up in EMRA. Pre-infection memory showed some responding clones, and this suggested that cross-reactive memory joined.

The sample consisted of PBMCs or a T cell subset sorted from them (not recorded which). This clonotype originated in a man aged 18-30 years who had mild COVID-19 (a few samples of this study predate the infection). Cell type and time point are not known. The chain uses TRBV4-1 and TRBJ2-3; 12 positions agree with TRBD1. DNA of the CDR3: TGCGCCAGCAGCCGTCTCCTGGGACAGGGGGCCCACGATACGCAGTATTTT. This codes for CASSRLLGQGAHDTQYF.